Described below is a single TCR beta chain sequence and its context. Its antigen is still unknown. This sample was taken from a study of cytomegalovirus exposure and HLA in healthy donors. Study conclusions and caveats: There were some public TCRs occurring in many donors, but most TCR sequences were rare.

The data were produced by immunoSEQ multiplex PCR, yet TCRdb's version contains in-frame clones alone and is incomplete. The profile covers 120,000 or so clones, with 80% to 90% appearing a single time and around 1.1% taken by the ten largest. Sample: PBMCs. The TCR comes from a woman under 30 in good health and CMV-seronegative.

The CDR3 reads CASSLEFSYEQYF. The CDR3 DNA reads TGTGCCAGCAGTTTAGAGTTCTCCTACGAGCAGTACTTC. This sequence joins TRBV28 and TRBJ2-7; D is undetermined. This CDR3 has 13 amino acids. With 2 bases removed from V and 0 bases from J, the gap between germline ends came to 5 bases. The germline CDR1 and CDR2 sequences are MDHEN and SYDVKM.